The T cell receptor (beta chain) described here comes from a study of T cells in Graves' hyperthyroidism and ophthalmopathy. V was cut by 3 bases and J by 7 bases, with 13 bases left in between. Germline CDR1 reads SNHLY; CDR2 reads FYNNEI. The CDR3 is made up of 14 amino acids. This clonotype was observed many times. Exclusion of patients followed from uncontrolled infection, other autoimmune disease, pregnancy or lactation. The TCR beta CDR3 regions underwent amplification using RNA transcripts as the source. During a first-round RT-PCR of the TCR CDR3, the HTBI primer set was used. MiXCR, run by TCRdb on the multiplex PCR reads, gives a single entry per CDR3 protein. Found here are about 290,000 distinct CDR3 sequences, about 14% of them singletons; the top ten hold 7.8%.

This sequence originates from a woman aged 25-40 years with Graves' hyperthyroidism that later progressed to Graves' ophthalmopathy. The rearrangement links TRBV2 to TRBJ1-5; TRBD1 is a possible D gene (5 bases). The sample consisted of blood. CDR3 bases: TGTGCCAGCAGTGATACGGCAGGGCGCCAGCCCCAGCATTTT. It translates to CASSDTAGRQPQHF.